The rows below give T cell receptor beta chains drawn from one sample of a study of Graves' ophthalmopathy and Graves' hyperthyroidism. A single record per CDR3 protein comes from TCRdb applying MiXCR to the multiplex PCR reads. The sample consists of hundreds of thousands of distinct CDR3 sequences, about 24% of them appearing once. The specimen was peripheral blood. These receptors all come from a woman aged 18-35 years with stable Graves' hyperthyroidism. Some clones in this sample may be carry-over from other donors' samples. Each CDR3 is given with its conserved first and last residue. Each record gives: clone size, V gene, J gene, D gene, CDR3 protein, CDR3 DNA. D genes are given only for firm matches. Part of the rows lack a size; the others show once, few, many or a class for expanded clones.

.	TRBV24-1	TRBJ2-5	TRBD1	CATSDPGQAGAQYF	TGTGCCACCAGTGACCCCGGACAGGCCGGGGCCCAGTACTTC
many	TRBV20-1	TRBJ1-3	.	CSARGPTTTILSSGNTIYF	TGCAGTGCTAGAGGGCCCACCACCACAATTCTCAGCTCTGGAAACACCATATATTTT
many	TRBV6-5	TRBJ2-2	.	CASSYSVIQNTGELFF	TGTGCCAGCAGTTACAGTGTAATACAGAACACCGGGGAGCTGTTTTTT
once	TRBV7-9	TRBJ2-7	TRBD1	CASREGAVHEQYF	TGTGCCAGCAGAGAGGGGGCGGTCCACGAGCAGTACTTC
.	TRBV2	TRBJ1-5	TRBD1	CASTPGGGQPQHF	TGTGCCAGTACCCCAGGGGGAGGGCAGCCCCAGCATTTT
.	TRBV7-2	TRBJ2-7	TRBD2	CASSLAGSTPYEQYF	TGTGCCAGCAGTCTAGCGGGCTCGACTCCCTACGAGCAGTACTTC
many	TRBV20-1	TRBJ2-2	.	CSAISDRDTGELFF	TGCAGTGCTATCTCGGACAGAGACACCGGGGAGCTGTTTTTT
many	TRBV19	TRBJ1-1	.	CASSIGAGGEAFF	TGTGCCAGTAGTATAGGGGCTGGCGGGGAAGCTTTCTTT
many	TRBV12-3/TRBV12-4	TRBJ1-2	.	CASSLTANYGYTF	TGTGCCAGCAGTTTAACAGCGAACTATGGCTACACCTTC
many	TRBV11-2	TRBJ2-7	.	CASSVRDGYEQYF	TGTGCCAGCAGCGTCCGGGACGGCTACGAGCAGTACTTC
.	TRBV11-2	TRBJ2-7	.	CASSAYWGSSYEQYF	TGTGCCAGCAGCGCCTACTGGGGGAGCTCCTACGAGCAGTACTTC
many	TRBV12-3/TRBV12-4	TRBJ1-3	TRBD1	CASSLGQTWSGNTIYF	TGTGCCAGCAGCTTGGGACAGACCTGGTCCGGAAACACCATATATTTT
.	TRBV9	TRBJ2-2	.	CASSVNQNTGELFF	TGTGCCAGCAGCGTGAACCAGAACACCGGGGAGCTGTTTTTT
many	TRBV27	TRBJ1-2	.	CASSLSVGGYGYTF	TGTGCCAGCAGTTTATCGGTGGGGGGCTATGGCTACACCTTC
many	TRBV9	TRBJ2-7	.	CASSVGPGVAAYEQYF	TGTGCCAGCAGCGTAGGCCCGGGGGTGGCAGCCTACGAGCAGTACTTC
.	TRBV18	TRBJ2-2	.	CASSPRDQVTGELFF	TGTGCCAGCTCACCCCGGGACCAAGTTACCGGGGAGCTGTTTTTT
many	TRBV15	TRBJ2-7	TRBD1	CATSRDRGPYEQYF	TGTGCCACCAGCAGGGACAGGGGACCCTACGAGCAGTACTTC
.	TRBV19	TRBJ1-2	TRBD1	CASSVRDSGTYGYTF	TGTGCCAGTAGTGTCCGGGACAGCGGCACCTATGGCTACACCTTC
many	TRBV6-1	TRBJ1-1	.	CASIRAGGAWAFF	TGTGCCAGCATTCGCGCCGGGGGGGCGTGGGCTTTCTTT
many	TRBV6-5	TRBJ1-5	.	CASSYSEGGWPQHF	TGTGCCAGCAGTTACTCCGAGGGTGGATGGCCCCAGCATTTT
.	TRBV7-3	TRBJ2-2	.	CASSLRGSTGELFF	TGTGCCAGCAGCTTAAGGGGGTCCACCGGGGAGCTGTTTTTT
many	TRBV12-3/TRBV12-4	TRBJ2-2	TRBD2	CASVSQRAGAENTGELFF	TGTGCCAGCGTAAGTCAAAGAGCGGGGGCCGAGAACACCGGGGAGCTGTTTTTT
once	TRBV29-1	TRBJ2-7	.	CSVVGGAYEQYF	TGCAGCGTTGTAGGCGGTGCCTACGAGCAGTACTTC
many	TRBV30	TRBJ2-5	.	CAWSVSRLGETQYF	TGTGCCTGGAGTGTATCCCGACTCGGGGAGACCCAGTACTTC
.	TRBV3-1	TRBJ1-1	TRBD1	CASSPGQYLNTEAFF	TGTGCCAGCAGCCCGGGACAGTATTTGAACACTGAAGCTTTCTTT
many	TRBV29-1	TRBJ1-1	TRBD1	CSVDPGDRRF	TGCAGCGTTGACCCTGGGGACAGACGATTT
many	TRBV6-2/TRBV6-3	TRBJ1-1	.	CASTADMNTEAFF	TGTGCCAGCACCGCGGACATGAACACTGAAGCTTTCTTT
many	TRBV12-3/TRBV12-4	TRBJ2-7	.	CASNGQGQIEQYF	TGTGCCAGTAACGGGCAGGGGCAGATAGAGCAGTACTTC
.	TRBV3-1	TRBJ2-1	.	CASSGEAGLPMEQFF	TGTGCCAGCAGCGGGGAGGCGGGACTCCCTATGGAGCAGTTCTTC
many	TRBV27	TRBJ1-1	.	CASSLLGHLNTEAFF	TGTGCCAGCAGTTTATTGGGGCATTTGAACACTGAAGCTTTCTTT
many	TRBV11-1	TRBJ2-7	.	CASSLDTGEPYEQYF	TGTGCCAGCAGCTTAGACACGGGGGAACCCTACGAGCAGTACTTC
.	TRBV2	TRBJ2-7	TRBD2	CASSVYAGGTYEQYF	TGTGCCAGCAGTGTGTATGCGGGGGGAACCTACGAGCAGTACTTC
many	TRBV6-5	TRBJ1-2	.	CASSYERSPGYGYTF	TGTGCCAGCAGTTACGAGAGATCACCAGGCTATGGCTACACCTTC
.	TRBV10-1	TRBJ2-3	TRBD2	CASSERGDTDTQYF	TGCGCCAGCAGTGAGCGGGGGGACACAGATACGCAGTATTTT
many	TRBV12-3/TRBV12-4	TRBJ2-5	TRBD2	CASSPPRGGGGETQYF	TGTGCCAGCAGTCCTCCGAGGGGCGGGGGTGGAGAGACCCAGTACTTC
.	TRBV28	TRBJ1-6	.	CASSFGETNSPLHF	TGTGCCAGCAGTTTCGGGGAGACGAATTCACCCCTCCACTTT
many	TRBV11-1	TRBJ2-5	.	CASSLNSPQETQYF	TGTGCCAGCAGCTTAAACAGTCCCCAAGAGACCCAGTACTTC
.	TRBV6-5	TRBJ2-3	.	CASNFGLPLSTDTQYF	TGTGCCAGCAATTTCGGGCTACCACTCTCCACAGATACGCAGTATTTT
few	TRBV9	TRBJ2-2	.	CASSVVSRGDTGELFF	TGTGCCAGCAGCGTAGTGTCCAGGGGGGACACCGGGGAGCTGTTTTTT
many	TRBV12-5	TRBJ1-1	TRBD1	CASNRGANTEAFF	TGTGCTAGTAACAGGGGGGCGAACACTGAAGCTTTCTTT
.	TRBV4-1	TRBJ1-3	.	CASSPPGRARGNTIYF	TGCGCCAGCAGCCCCCCGGGCAGGGCGAGGGGAAACACCATATATTTT
many	TRBV28	TRBJ1-2	TRBD1	CAVARTGYGYTF	TGTGCCGTAGCAAGGACAGGCTATGGCTACACCTTC
few	TRBV5-1	TRBJ2-7	.	CASSLVWGNYEQYF	TGCGCCAGCAGCTTGGTTTGGGGGAATTACGAGCAGTACTTC
many	TRBV12-3/TRBV12-4	TRBJ1-5	TRBD1	CASSNRDRDQPQHF	TGTGCCAGCAGTAACCGGGACAGGGATCAGCCCCAGCATTTT
.	TRBV12-3/TRBV12-4	TRBJ2-2	.	CASRNDRSPGELFF	TGTGCCAGCAGAAACGACAGGTCCCCCGGGGAGCTGTTTTTT
many	TRBV2	TRBJ2-1	.	CASSTIEQFF	TGTGCCAGCAGTACCATCGAGCAGTTCTTC
few	TRBV12-3/TRBV12-4	TRBJ1-6	.	CASSWGDTSSYNSHLHF	TGTGCCAGCAGTTGGGGGGACACTAGCTCCTATAATTCACACCTCCACTTT
.	TRBV18	TRBJ1-1	.	CASSPQANAEAFF	TGTGCCAGCTCACCACAGGCTAACGCTGAAGCTTTCTTT
few	TRBV2	TRBJ1-1	.	CASKQTEAFF	TGTGCCAGCAAACAGACTGAAGCTTTCTTT
many	TRBV7-3	TRBJ2-6	TRBD1	CASSLQGAVPSGANVLTF	TGTGCCAGCAGCTTACAGGGGGCAGTCCCCTCTGGGGCCAACGTCCTGACTTTC
many	TRBV6-2/TRBV6-3	TRBJ2-5	.	CASKQGETQYF	TGTGCCAGCAAACAGGGAGAGACCCAGTACTTC
.	TRBV2	TRBJ1-1	.	CASTGDLNTEAFF	TGTGCCAGCACCGGGGACCTTAACACTGAAGCTTTCTTT
.	TRBV19	TRBJ2-3	.	CASSPLQGVSTDTQYF	TGTGCCAGTAGTCCACTACAGGGAGTTAGCACAGATACGCAGTATTTT
.	TRBV7-9	TRBJ2-5	TRBD2	CASSLGDYQETQYF	TGTGCCAGCAGCTTAGGGGACTATCAAGAGACCCAGTACTTC
many	TRBV6-5	TRBJ2-7	TRBD2	CASSYSSGGRSYYEQYF	TGTGCCAGCAGTTACTCGAGCGGGGGAAGAAGTTACTACGAGCAGTACTTC
.	TRBV7-3	TRBJ2-5	TRBD2	CASSHSGGQETQYF	TGTGCCAGCAGCCACTCGGGGGGGCAAGAGACCCAGTACTTC
.	TRBV9	TRBJ2-5	TRBD1	CASSVTQGAGETQYF	TGTGCCAGCAGCGTTACACAGGGGGCGGGAGAGACCCAGTACTTC
few	TRBV6-2/TRBV6-3	TRBJ2-5	.	CASIDSNQETQYF	TGTGCCAGCATAGATTCCAACCAAGAGACCCAGTACTTC
few	TRBV19	TRBJ1-1	TRBD1	CASIRQGSRMNTEAFF	TGTGCCAGTATCCGACAGGGAAGCCGGATGAACACTGAAGCTTTCTTT
many	TRBV12-3/TRBV12-4	TRBJ1-2	TRBD1	CASSLGQGSGYTF	TGTGCCAGCAGTTTGGGACAGGGAAGTGGCTACACCTTC